A single sample is the source of the 25 T cell receptor beta chains below, sequenced in a study of T cell responses to AZD1222 COVID-19 vaccine. Profiled with immunoSEQ multiplex PCR; TCRdb holds only in-frame clones, not every one. The data hold approximately 100,000 clones, with roughly 86% observed a single time. The input for sequencing was peripheral blood, taken on day 0 of MenACWY control vaccination. The receptors shown here come from an adult in good health.

The V call is TRBV2, the J call TRBJ2-1; D unresolved. The CDR3 loop spans 15 amino acids. The V gene's germline CDR1 is SNHLY and CDR2 FYNNEI. V lost 2 bases and J lost 0, with 8 bases in between. In nucleotides, the CDR3 is TGTGCCAGCAGTGAAACGGTAGCCTCCTACAATGAGCAGTTCTTC. It yields the protein CASSETVASYNEQFF.

The gene calls are TRBV6-5 and TRBJ1-2, with D unclear. V dropped 2 bases and J dropped 4 bases, with 11 bases sitting between them. This CDR3 region has 14 residues. CDR1 and CDR2 (germline): MNHEY, SVGAGI. The DNA of the CDR3 is TGTGCCAGCAGTTACGATGGACGGAGCTATGGCTACACCTTC. Translating gives CASSYDGRSYGYTF.

V gene TRBV30 combines with J gene TRBJ1-5, with 11 bases matching TRBD1. The V and J ends lost 7 bases and 4 bases, in that order; junction bases with no gene match: 9. Germline values: CDR1 GTSNPN, CDR2 SVGIG (reference sequence). The CDR3 is 15 residues long. The chain's CDR3 is CASSRTGGLNQPQHF. The CDR3 DNA is TGTGCCTCCTCTCGGACAGGGGGCCTTAATCAGCCCCAGCATTTT.

The rearrangement links TRBV28 to TRBJ2-7; unclear D gene. The CDR3 is 14 residues long. The V and J ends lost 6 bases and 3 bases respectively, with 15 bases between them. The germline V gene has CDR1 MDHEN and CDR2 SYDVKM. CDR3 nucleotides: TGTGCCAGCAGACCTGGTTCCTCCCTCTACGAGCAGTACTTC. Translation gives CASRPGSSLYEQYF.

The genes are TRBV19 and TRBJ2-5; no definite D call. CDR3 length equals 13 residues. V lost 0 bases to trimming and J lost 7 bases, with 9 bases between them. The germline CDR1 and CDR2 sequences are LNHDA and SQIVND (reference sequence). The CDR3 sequence is CASSIDFEATQYF. CDR3 nucleotides: TGTGCCAGTAGTATAGACTTTGAGGCGACCCAGTACTTC.

The chain combines TRBV6-2 or TRBV6-3 with TRBJ2-5, with D possibly being TRBD2 (7 bases). Per the germline V gene, CDR1 is MNHEY and CDR2 is SVGEGT. Trimming shortened V by 6 bases and J by 3 bases, and 17 bases separated the two germline ends. The CDR3 is 15 amino acids. CDR3 DNA sequence: TGTGCCAGCAGCAGGAGCGGGACAAACAAAGAGACCCAGTACTTC. It specifies CASSRSGTNKETQYF.

The J gene is TRBJ1-1, the V gene TRBV14; D possibly corresponds to TRBD1 (5 bases). Trimming cost V 3 bases and J 6 bases, with 11 bases left between them. Germline loops: CDR1 SGHDN, CDR2 FVKESK. The CDR3 contains 13 residues. The CDR3 region has the DNA TGTGCCAGCAGCCAGGGGGGAGTCTCTGAAGCTTTCTTT. Its protein is CASSQGGVSEAFF. Looking up the rest from reference TRBV14 and TRBJ1-1 gives the full variable domain: EAGVTQFPSHSVIEKGQTVTLRCDPISGHDNLYWYRRVMGKEIKFLLHFVKESKQDESGMPNNRFLAERTGGTYSTLKVQPAELEDSGVYFCASSQGGVSEAFFGQGTRLTVV.

The chain combines TRBV25-1 with TRBJ1-5; D is ambiguous. Germline V gene data show CDR1 as MGHDK and CDR2 as SYGVNS. This CDR3 comprises 14 residues. Trimming shortened V by 1 base and J by 4 bases, and 8 bases separated the two germline ends. CDR3 nucleotides: TGTGCCAGCAGTGAATTCGGTGGTAATCAGCCCCAGCATTTT. This gives the protein CASSEFGGNQPQHF. Drawing the rest from reference TRBV25-1 and TRBJ1-5, the complete variable domain is EADIYQTPRYLVIGTGKKITLECSQTMGHDKMYWYQQDPGMELHLIHYSYGVNSTEKGDLSSESTVSRIRTEHFPLTLESARPSHTSQYLCASSEFGGNQPQHFGDGTRLSIL.

The chain employs TRBV27 and TRBJ2-1; either TRBD1 or TRBD2 may supply D (6 bases each). Trimming left V 2 bases short and J 10 bases short, with 9 bases between. This CDR3 comprises 12 residues. The germline CDR1 and CDR2 sequences are MNHEY and SMNVEV (reference sequence). The CDR3 region is CASSLGGQEQFF. The CDR3 region has the DNA TGTGCCAGCAGTTTAGGGGGGCAGGAGCAGTTCTTC.

The chain carries TRBV4-2 and TRBJ1-6, with D possibly being TRBD1 (6 bases). V gave up 0 bases and J gave up 5 bases, with 14 bases separating them. Germline V CDR1 and CDR2: LGHNA, YNFKEQ. The CDR3 is 17 residues long. Here the CDR3 DNA reads TGTGCCAGCAGCCAAGAAGGGCGCAGGGGCAATAATTCACCCCTCCACTTT. It yields the protein CASSQEGRRGNNSPLHF.

The rearrangement joins TRBV5-4 to TRBJ1-2, with a weak D call TRBD1 (5 bases). CDR1 is SGHNT and CDR2 is YYREEE in the germline V gene (reference sequence). V gave up 4 bases and J gave up 0 bases, with 10 bases separating them. This CDR3 spans 14 amino acids. This CDR3 reads CASSGSQANYGYTF. In DNA, the CDR3 is TGTGCCAGCAGCGGCTCACAGGCTAACTATGGCTACACCTTC.

V is TRBV28 and J is TRBJ1-1, with a weak D call TRBD1 (6 bases). The CDR3 sequence is 12 residues long. Germline V gives CDR1 MDHEN, CDR2 SYDVKM. V dropped 7 bases and J dropped 6 bases, with 12 bases sitting between them. The CDR3, as DNA: TGTGCCAGCAAGGGGGTTGTCGCTGAAGCTTTCTTT. This translates into CASKGVVAEAFF.

The genes are TRBV6-5 and TRBJ1-1; D is ambiguous. The CDR3 totals 10 residues. Germline V gives CDR1 MNHEY, CDR2 SVGAGI. V was pared by 11 bases and J by 7 bases, with 11 bases between. CDR3 bases: TGTGCCGCCGGCCCTCTTGAAGCTTTCTTT. It translates to CAAGPLEAFF.

The chain has TRBV27 and TRBJ1-4, with TRBD1 identical over 7 bases. The V and J ends lost 10 bases and 3 bases, in that order; junction bases with no gene match: 5. Germline lookup yields CDR1 MNHEY and CDR2 SMNVEV (reference sequence). There are 13 residues in the CDR3. CDR3 nucleotide sequence: TGTGCCACCAGACAGGGTTCTAATGAAAAACTGTTTTTT. Translated: CATRQGSNEKLFF. The full variable domain, its missing parts supplied by reference TRBV27 and TRBJ1-4, is EAQVTQNPRYLITVTGKKLTVTCSQNMNHEYMSWYRQDPGLGLRQIYYSMNVEVTDKGDVPEGYKVSRKEKRNFPLILESPSPNQTSLYFCATRQGSNEKLFFGSGTQLSVL.

The chain is built from TRBV5-1 and TRBJ2-5; TRBD2 aligns across 9 bases. CDR3 size: 16 residues. Trimming cost V 4 bases and J 5 bases; bases outside gene matches: 12. Germline CDR1 SGHRS, CDR2 YFSETQ. For the CDR3, the DNA is TGCGCCAGCAGCCCGGCGCTAGCGGGGTCTTTGGAGACCCAGTACTTC. Translating it yields CASSPALAGSLETQYF.

The gene calls are TRBV10-3 and TRBJ1-4, with 9 bases fitting TRBD1. Germline V gene data show CDR1 as ENHRY and CDR2 as SYGVKD. This CDR3 region has 14 residues. After removal of 5 bases from V and 4 bases from J, the junction contained 2 bases not matched to a gene. CDR3 nucleotide sequence: TGTGCCATCAGTAAGGACAGGGGTAATGAAAAACTGTTTTTT. Encoded protein: CAISKDRGNEKLFF.

V usage is TRBV5-1 and J usage is TRBJ2-1, with 9 nucleotides matching TRBD2. From germline, CDR1 is SGHRS and CDR2 YFSETQ. V trimming: 1 base; J trimming: 3 bases; junction bases outside the gene matches: 5. The CDR3 is made up of 16 amino acids. The CDR3 loop is CASSLIPAGGYNEQFF. The CDR3 DNA sequence: TGCGCCAGCAGCTTGATTCCAGCGGGGGGCTACAATGAGCAGTTCTTC.

The CDR3 bases are TGTGCCAGCTTTTCCTGGACAACCTACGAGCAGTACTTC. Its protein is CASFSWTTYEQYF. The genes are TRBV5-6 and TRBJ2-7; tentative D call: TRBD1 (5 bases). V shed 7 bases and J shed 2 bases, with 13 bases lying between them. The CDR3 totals 13 residues. Per germline, CDR1 SGHDT and CDR2 YYEEEE.

The chain couples TRBV6-6 to TRBJ2-2, with no clear D. The germline V gene encodes CDR1 MNHNY and CDR2 SVGAGI (reference sequence). V dropped 6 bases and J dropped 5 bases, with 10 bases sitting between them. This CDR3 is 13 amino acids long. The CDR3 protein is CASSKVVTGELFF. CDR3 DNA sequence: TGTGCCAGCAGCAAAGTCGTTACCGGGGAGCTGTTTTTT.

The V and J genes are TRBV11-2 and TRBJ1-1; D is perhaps TRBD1 (5 bases). Per germline, CDR1 SGHAT and CDR2 FQNNGV. V was cut by 0 bases and J by 3 bases, with 8 bases left in between. CDR3 length: 14 residues. CDR3 bases: TGTGCCAGCAGCTTAGATTGGGGGTACACTGAAGCTTTCTTT. It codes for CASSLDWGYTEAFF. The whole variable domain, remainder taken from reference TRBV11-2 and TRBJ1-1, is EAGVAQSPRYKIIEKRQSVAFWCNPISGHATLYWYQQILGQGPKLLIQFQNNGVVDDSQLPKDRFSAERLKGVDSTLKIQPAKLEDSAVYLCASSLDWGYTEAFFGQGTRLTVV.

The V gene is TRBV12-3 or TRBV12-4, the J gene TRBJ2-5, with D possibly being TRBD2 (5 bases). The CDR3 is 13 amino acids. V lost 3 bases and J lost 5, with 10 bases in between. CDR3 sequence: CASSLRERETQYF. Written as DNA, the CDR3 is TGTGCCAGCAGTTTGAGGGAGCGGGAGACCCAGTACTTC.

The chain employs TRBV19 and TRBJ2-1; tentatively, D is TRBD1 (8 bases). Trimming cost V 7 bases and J 7 bases, with 17 bases left between them. Germline V gene lookup returns CDR1 LNHDA and CDR2 SQIVND (reference sequence). This CDR3 contains 14 residues. The CDR3 protein is CASKGAQGGNEQFF. DNA for the CDR3: TGTGCCAGTAAGGGGGCACAGGGGGGGAATGAGCAGTTCTTC.

This chain links TRBV7-2 with TRBJ1-4; D perhaps matches TRBD1 (6 bases). The V end lost 5 bases, the J end lost 5 bases, and 12 bases lay between the germline ends. The CDR3 extends over 14 amino acids. Germline V gives CDR1 SGHTA, CDR2 FQGNSA. The DNA for the CDR3 is TGTGCCAGCAGCCCAGACAGGACCAATGAAAAACTGTTTTTT. This encodes CASSPDRTNEKLFF.

The J gene is TRBJ1-1, the V gene TRBV19, with 7 bases matching TRBD1. J gave up 7 bases and V 5 bases, and 16 bases lay outside the gene matches. There are 16 residues in the CDR3. In germline, CDR1 is LNHDA, CDR2 SQIVND (reference sequence). The CDR3 sequence is CASSAWRGQGWDEAFF. The CDR3 DNA reads TGTGCCAGTAGTGCCTGGAGGGGGCAGGGCTGGGATGAAGCTTTCTTT.

The J gene is TRBJ1-1, the V gene TRBV4-1; possibly TRBD1 for D (5 bases). CDR3 length: 16 amino acids. V was pared by 0 bases and J by 4 bases, with 15 bases between. Looked up from germline, CDR1 is MGHRA and CDR2 is YSYEKL. In DNA, the CDR3 is TGCGCCAGCAGCCAAGATGAGGAGGGGACGGGCACTGAAGCTTTCTTT. It encodes CASSQDEEGTGTEAFF.